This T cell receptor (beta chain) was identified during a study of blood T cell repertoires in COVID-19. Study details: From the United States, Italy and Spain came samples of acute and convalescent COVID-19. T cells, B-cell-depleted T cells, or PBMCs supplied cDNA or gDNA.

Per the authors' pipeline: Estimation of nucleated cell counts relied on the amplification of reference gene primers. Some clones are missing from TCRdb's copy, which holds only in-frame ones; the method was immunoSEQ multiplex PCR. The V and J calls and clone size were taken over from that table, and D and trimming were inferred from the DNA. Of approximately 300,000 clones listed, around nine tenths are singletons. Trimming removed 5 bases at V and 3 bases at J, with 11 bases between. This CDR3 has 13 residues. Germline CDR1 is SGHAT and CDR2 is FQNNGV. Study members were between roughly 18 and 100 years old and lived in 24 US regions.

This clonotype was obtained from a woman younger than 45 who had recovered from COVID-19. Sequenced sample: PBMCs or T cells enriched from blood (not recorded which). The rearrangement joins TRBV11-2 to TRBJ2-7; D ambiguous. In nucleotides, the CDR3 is TGTGCCAGCAGCCCAAGAACGGTCTACGAGCAGTACTTC. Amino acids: CASSPRTVYEQYF.